Below are 15 T cell receptor beta chains sequenced from a single sample in a study of T cells in localized non-small cell lung cancer. The method was immunoSEQ multiplex PCR; TCRdb's version includes in-frame clones alone and lacks a portion of them. Among some 25,000 clones listed, over 75% were seen once. Specimen: peripheral blood, collected before any cancer treatment. The receptor set was obtained from a man between 40 and 69 years old with stage III squamous cell lung carcinoma.

The chain joins TRBV4-2 to TRBJ1-1; D ambiguous. Per germline, CDR1 LGHNA and CDR2 YNFKEQ. CDR3 size: 16 residues. V was trimmed by 4 bases and J by 1 base, leaving 16 bases between them. CDR3 sequence: CASSPEVGAGNTEAFF. The CDR3 DNA reads TGTGCCAGCAGCCCAGAAGTCGGAGCAGGGAACACTGAAGCTTTCTTT.

CDR3 nucleotides: TGTGCCATCCGACGGGAGGGGAGCTCCTACAATGAGCAGTTCTTC. It codes for CAIRREGSSYNEQFF. The J gene is TRBJ2-1, the V gene TRBV7-3; TRBD2 matches 8 bases. The J segment lost 0 bases and the V segment lost 10 bases, leaving 8 bases of the junction unmatched. CDR1 is SGHTA and CDR2 is FQGTGA in the germline V gene. The CDR3 has 15 residues.

This clone has only a few counts. CDR3 in DNA: TGTGCCTGGAGCCGTTCACCAACTAATGAAAAACTGTTTTTT. As protein: CAWSRSPTNEKLFF. The chain joins TRBV30 to TRBJ1-4; D not certain. Germline loops: CDR1 GTSNPN, CDR2 SVGIG (reference sequence). CDR3 size: 14 residues. The germline V and J ends were trimmed by 3 bases and 0 bases, with 8 bases remaining between them.

The chain links TRBV30 to TRBJ2-1; no firm D call. The germline V and J ends were trimmed by 1 base and 4 bases, with 8 bases remaining between them. There are 13 residues in the CDR3. Germline V CDR1 and CDR2: GTSNPN, SVGIG (reference sequence). CDR3 nucleotides: TGTGCCTGGAGTGCCGAAACTTACAATGAGCAGTTCTTC. Its protein product is CAWSAETYNEQFF.

J is TRBJ1-2 and V is TRBV14; D is unresolved. Germline V gene data show CDR1 as SGHDN and CDR2 as FVKESK. The ends were cut back, 1 base at V and 5 bases at J, with 5 bases in the middle. This CDR3 has 12 amino acids. CDR3 DNA: TGTGCCAGCAGCCAAGCCGGTTATGGCTACACCTTC. Translated: CASSQAGYGYTF. Together with reference TRBV14 and TRBJ1-2, the CDR3 gives the full variable domain: EAGVTQFPSHSVIEKGQTVTLRCDPISGHDNLYWYRRVMGKEIKFLLHFVKESKQDESGMPNNRFLAERTGGTYSTLKVQPAELEDSGVYFCASSQAGYGYTFGSGTRLTVV.

J is TRBJ2-7 and V is TRBV4-1; TRBD1 or TRBD2 may be the D gene (6 bases each). Per the germline V gene, CDR1 is MGHRA and CDR2 is YSYEKL. This CDR3 has 18 residues. V gave up 9 bases and J gave up 6 bases, with 33 bases separating them. CDR3 sequence reads: CASGTKGPASERPPEQYF. The CDR3 nucleotides are TGCGCCAGTGGGACAAAAGGACCTGCTAGCGAACGACCCCCCGAGCAGTACTTC.

This chain joins TRBV7-2 and TRBJ2-2; D is ambiguous. V was clipped by 4 bases and J by 1 base, with 10 bases between them. The germline CDR1 and CDR2 sequences are SGHTA and FQGNSA. The CDR3 sequence is 15 residues long. The CDR3: CASSSTIVNTGELFF. In DNA, the CDR3 is TGTGCCAGCAGCTCAACTATAGTGAACACCGGGGAGCTGTTTTTT.

This clone was counted once. The chain combines TRBV4-2 with TRBJ1-1; 7 nucleotides agree with TRBD1. The CDR3 spans 17 residues. J gave up 1 base and V 5 bases, and 13 bases lay outside the gene matches. Per germline, CDR1 LGHNA and CDR2 YNFKEQ. The CDR3 sequence is CASSLRQGRTQNTEAFF. CDR3 DNA sequence: TGTGCCAGCAGCTTGCGACAGGGAAGAACACAGAACACTGAAGCTTTCTTT.

V and J are TRBV27 and TRBJ1-3; D gene uncertain. Trimming took off 6 bases at V and 2 bases at J, with 11 bases between the two ends. The CDR3 is made up of 14 amino acids. Germline lookup yields CDR1 MNHEY and CDR2 SMNVEV (reference sequence). CDR3 in DNA: TGTGCCAGCAGCAGGACGGCCGCTGGAAACACCATATATTTT. It is translated as CASSRTAAGNTIYF.

The chain links TRBV19 to TRBJ2-3; the D is unclear. Trimming removed 7 bases at V and 4 bases at J, with 9 bases between. The CDR3 sequence is 12 residues long. From germline, CDR1 is LNHDA and CDR2 SQIVND (reference sequence). The DNA of the CDR3 is TGTGCCAGTAAGGGTTGGTCAGATACGCAGTATTTT. Its translation: CASKGWSDTQYF.

The chain joins TRBV6-1 to TRBJ2-7; D call uncertain. CDR1 is MNHNS and CDR2 is SASEGT in the germline V gene. V was pared by 0 bases and J by 4 bases, with 10 bases between. The CDR3 runs 14 residues. Here the CDR3 reads CASSEAKKNYEQYV. The CDR3 DNA sequence: TGTGCCAGCAGTGAAGCGAAAAAAAATTACGAGCAGTACGTC.

The CDR3 is CASGDSGERKLFF. CDR3 DNA sequence: TGTGCCAGCGGCGACTCAGGGGAGCGAAAACTGTTTTTT. The rearrangement links TRBV28 to TRBJ1-4; a possible D gene is TRBD1 (6 bases). The V gene's germline CDR1 is MDHEN and CDR2 SYDVKM. Trimming took 8 bases from V and 10 from J, leaving 17 bases between them. The length of the CDR3 is 13 residues.

The V call is TRBV4-2, the J call TRBJ2-5, with TRBD2 matching 10 bases. With V trimmed by 2 bases and J by 1 base, 4 bases remained unmatched. The CDR3 runs to 16 residues. The germline CDR1 and CDR2 sequences are LGHNA and YNFKEQ. The CDR3 loop reads CASSQPGLAAQETQYF. CDR3 bases: TGTGCCAGCAGCCAACCCGGACTAGCGGCCCAAGAGACCCAGTACTTC.

The J gene is TRBJ2-3, the V gene TRBV11-2, with 8 bases matching TRBD1. The J segment lost 5 bases and the V segment lost 2 bases, leaving 15 bases of the junction unmatched. CDR3 length: 18 residues. Per germline, CDR1 SGHAT and CDR2 FQNNGV. CDR3 nucleotides: TGTGCCAGCAGCTTACCGGCTGGGGCAGGGGGCTTAGTAGATACGCAGTATTTT. Amino acids: CASSLPAGAGGLVDTQYF. The full variable domain, with the rest looked up from reference TRBV11-2 and TRBJ2-3, is EAGVAQSPRYKIIEKRQSVAFWCNPISGHATLYWYQQILGQGPKLLIQFQNNGVVDDSQLPKDRFSAERLKGVDSTLKIQPAKLEDSAVYLCASSLPAGAGGLVDTQYFGPGTRLTVL.

V and J are TRBV5-1 and TRBJ1-5, with 7 nucleotides matching TRBD1. The CDR3 consists of 15 residues. Per germline, CDR1 SGHRS and CDR2 YFSETQ. V trimming: 1 base; J trimming: 0 bases; junction bases outside the gene matches: 1. This chain's CDR3 is CASSLSGGSNQPQHF. The CDR3 DNA sequence: TGCGCCAGCAGCTTGTCAGGGGGTAGCAATCAGCCCCAGCATTTT.